The clone carrying this TCR beta chain was detected a few times. Generated by immunoSEQ multiplex PCR, the TCRdb table keeps only in-frame clones and is missing some. This table has some 100,000 clones, around 93% appearing once. The patients had locally advanced or metastatic urothelial carcinoma. The data stem from a study of PD-L1 blockade in urothelial cancer. Study overall: Men with urothelial cancer arising in the bladder made up about nine tenths of the roughly 29 patients.

Germline-derived CDR1 and CDR2 are GTSNPN and SVGIG (reference sequence). V shed 1 base, J shed 5 bases, and the junction held 10 bases outside the gene matches. This CDR3 is 17 amino acids long. The sequencing used PBMCs, collected around atezolizumab (anti-PD-L1) treatment. The sequence derives from a woman older than 75 with urothelial cancer. V usage is TRBV30 and J usage is TRBJ2-7; 14 positions agree with TRBD2. The CDR3 loop is CAWSGGTSGSSENEQYF. DNA for the CDR3: TGTGCCTGGAGTGGGGGGACTAGCGGGAGTTCTGAGAACGAGCAGTACTTC.